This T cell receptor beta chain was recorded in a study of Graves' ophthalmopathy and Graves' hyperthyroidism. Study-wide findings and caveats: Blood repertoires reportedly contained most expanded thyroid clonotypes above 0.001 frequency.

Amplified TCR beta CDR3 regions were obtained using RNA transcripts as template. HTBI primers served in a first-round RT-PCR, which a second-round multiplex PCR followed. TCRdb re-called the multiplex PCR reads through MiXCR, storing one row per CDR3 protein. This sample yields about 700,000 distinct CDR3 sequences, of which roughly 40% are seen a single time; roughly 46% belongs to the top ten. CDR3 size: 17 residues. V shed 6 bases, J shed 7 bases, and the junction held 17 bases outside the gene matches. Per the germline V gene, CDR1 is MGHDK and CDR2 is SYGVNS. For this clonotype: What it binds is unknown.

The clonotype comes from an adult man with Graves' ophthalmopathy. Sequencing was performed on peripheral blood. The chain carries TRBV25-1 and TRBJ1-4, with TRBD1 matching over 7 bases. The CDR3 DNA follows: TGTGCCAGCAGCGCCATTGACAGGGCCGCATCTAGTGAAAAACTGTTTTTT. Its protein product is CASSAIDRAASSEKLFF.